This entry lists 24 T cell receptor beta chains sequenced from one sample in a study of blood T cell repertoires in COVID-19 (dated by TCRdb to about 2020). Receptors were amplified or captured by the immunoSEQ multiplex PCR assay. TCRdb re-hosts the immuneACCESS table, in-frame sequences only. Its copies lack some clones; in the studies checked, an unresolved V gene accounts for under half of them, and the cause for the rest is not known. This sample holds fewer than 200,000 clones; roughly 70% were observed only once. In total, the top ten clones hold about 3% of the sample. Sequenced sample: peripheral blood. Receptors originate from an elderly woman with acute or convalescent COVID-19.

V gene TRBV12-3 or TRBV12-4 combines with J gene TRBJ2-7, with TRBD2 matching 9 bases. Unmatched junction bases numbered 5, after V lost 7 bases and J lost 4 bases. The CDR3 contains 13 residues. The CDR3 loop reads CASMTSGTYEQYF. CDR3 coding DNA: TGTGCCAGCATGACTAGCGGAACTTACGAGCAGTACTTC.

V and J are TRBV7-9 and TRBJ1-5, with D unresolved. V was shortened by 1 base and J by 2 bases, with 9 bases between the two germline ends. CDR3 length equals 15 residues. The germline V gene encodes CDR1 SEHNR and CDR2 FQNEAQ (reference sequence). CDR3 region: CASSLGGYGNQPQHF. CDR3 nucleotide sequence: TGTGCCAGCAGCTTAGGAGGGTACGGCAATCAGCCCCAGCATTTT.

This rearrangement joins TRBV6-5 to TRBJ2-1, with 8 bases that match TRBD1. This CDR3 region has 15 residues. Trimming at V came to 6 bases and at J to 7 bases, leaving 11 bases not matched to a gene. Germline values: CDR1 MNHEY, CDR2 SVGAGI. Written as DNA, the CDR3 is TGTGCCAGCAGGGTTTTTGCAACAGGGGGGAATGAGCAGTTCTTC. This sequence encodes CASRVFATGGNEQFF.

CDR3 residues: CASSPRTEAFF. The CDR3 bases are TGTGCCAGCAGCCCCCGTACTGAAGCTTTCTTT. The V call is TRBV9, the J call TRBJ1-1; D remains unclear. Trimming shortened V by 4 bases and J by 5 bases, and 6 bases separated the two germline ends. The germline V gene has CDR1 SGDLS and CDR2 YYNGEE. The CDR3 loop spans 11 amino acids.

The V call is TRBV19, the J call TRBJ2-1; the match to TRBD1 covers 9 bases. The germline gives CDR1 LNHDA, CDR2 SQIVND (reference sequence). The ends lost 6 bases at V and 7 bases at J; junction bases unmatched: 7. The CDR3 runs to 14 residues. The DNA of the CDR3 is TGTGCCAGTAGCGAACAGGGGGCGGGTAATGAGCAGTTCTTC. Its translation is CASSEQGAGNEQFF.

This clone showed up many times. V usage is TRBV27 and J usage is TRBJ2-7, with D tentatively TRBD2 (5 bases). The ends were cut back, 3 bases at V and 2 bases at J, with 14 bases in the middle. Germline CDR1 is MNHEY and CDR2 is SMNVEV (reference sequence). The CDR3 has 15 residues. The DNA of the CDR3 is TGTGCCAGCAGTTTGTCCGGGGTAGATACCTACGAGCAGTACTTC. Its protein product is CASSLSGVDTYEQYF.

The J gene is TRBJ2-1, the V gene TRBV3-1 (or the pseudogene TRBV3-2), with D tentatively TRBD2 (5 bases). The CDR3 has 14 amino acids. Germline CDR1 LGHDT, CDR2 YNNKEL (reference sequence). The V end lost 1 base, the J end lost 6 bases, and 10 bases lay between the germline ends. In DNA, the CDR3 is TGTGCCAGCAGCCAAGGTCACCTAGCCAATGAGCAGTTCTTC. The encoded protein is CASSQGHLANEQFF.

This sequence joins TRBV2 and TRBJ1-6, with D perhaps TRBD1 (5 bases). V lost 8 bases and J 10 bases, leaving 15 bases between the germline ends. CDR3 length equals 13 residues. Germline lookup yields CDR1 SNHLY and CDR2 FYNNEI. The CDR3 sequence is CASPPRVGSPLHF. For the CDR3, the DNA is TGTGCCAGCCCCCCCAGGGTGGGCTCACCCCTCCACTTT.

The V call is TRBV5-1, the J call TRBJ1-3; D is unresolved. Between the trimmed V and J ends, which lost 3 bases and 0 bases, there was a span of 7 bases. Germline loops: CDR1 SGHRS, CDR2 YFSETQ. This CDR3 has 14 residues. The CDR3 reads CASSSEGSGNTIYF. The CDR3 DNA sequence: TGCGCCAGCAGCTCCGAGGGCTCTGGAAACACCATATATTTT.

This clone was counted between two and nine times. The chain links TRBV5-1 to TRBJ2-1; 7 bases line up with TRBD1. CDR1 SGHRS and CDR2 YFSETQ come from the germline V gene. The trim removed 7 bases at V and 2 bases at J, leaving 9 bases unmatched. The CDR3 contains 15 residues. CDR3 nucleotide sequence: TGCGCCAGCGGCCCAACAGGGGAAGCCTACAATGAGCAGTTCTTC. Its protein is CASGPTGEAYNEQFF.

The CDR3 reads CASIGTGVETQYF. CDR3 nucleotides: TGTGCCAGCATAGGGACAGGGGTAGAGACCCAGTACTTC. The chain has TRBV5-4 and TRBJ2-5, with 10 bases matching TRBD1. CDR3 length: 13 amino acids. The germline V gene encodes CDR1 SGHNT and CDR2 YYREEE (reference sequence). V was pared by 6 bases and J by 4 bases, with 3 bases of the junction left unmatched.

The rearrangement links TRBV5-1 to TRBJ2-7, with TRBD2 as a possible D gene (6 bases). V lost 0 bases to trimming and J lost 1 base, with 8 bases between them. The CDR3 spans 14 residues. Germline V lookup: CDR1 SGHRS, CDR2 YFSETQ. The CDR3, as DNA: TGCGCCAGCAGCTTGGGTAGCGGTTCCTACGAGCAGTACTTC. It specifies CASSLGSGSYEQYF.

The chain combines TRBV6-5 with TRBJ2-3, with a tentative D call TRBD1 (5 bases). This CDR3 contains 14 residues. V lost 6 bases and J lost 1, with 11 bases in between. CDR1 is MNHEY, CDR2 SVGAGI, per germline. CDR3 region: CASSRERGTDTQYF. CDR3 in DNA: TGTGCCAGCAGCAGGGAAAGGGGCACAGATACGCAGTATTTT.

The sample holds a few counts of this clone. J is TRBJ2-2 and V is TRBV9; 12 nucleotides line up with TRBD2. Looked up from germline, CDR1 is SGDLS and CDR2 is YYNGEE. CDR3 size: 17 residues. The V gene end was trimmed by 4 bases and the J gene end by 7 bases; junction bases not matched to a gene: 11. DNA of the CDR3: TGTGCCAGCAGCACCCGACTAGCGGGAGATGGAGGCGGGGAGCTGTTTTTT. It specifies CASSTRLAGDGGGELFF.

CDR3: CASTRVAGYNEQFF. In DNA form, the CDR3 reads TGTGCCAGCACCAGGGTGGCGGGATACAATGAGCAGTTCTTC. This rearrangement joins TRBV11-2 to TRBJ2-1; D is possibly TRBD2 (6 bases). The CDR3 length is 14 residues. The V end lost 7 bases, the J end lost 4 bases, and 14 bases lay between the germline ends. CDR1 is SGHAT and CDR2 is FQNNGV in the germline V gene. Drawing the rest from reference TRBV11-2 and TRBJ2-1, the complete variable domain is EAGVAQSPRYKIIEKRQSVAFWCNPISGHATLYWYQQILGQGPKLLIQFQNNGVVDDSQLPKDRFSAERLKGVDSTLKIQPAKLEDSAVYLCASTRVAGYNEQFFGPGTRLTVL.

With regard to this clone: With a much larger clone just one base away, this may be a read error. The chain carries TRBV11-3 and TRBJ2-5, with 11 nucleotides matching TRBD1. This CDR3 contains 15 residues. J gave up 3 bases and V 1 base, and 1 base lay outside the gene matches. CDR1 and CDR2 from the germline V gene are SGHNT and YENEEA. DNA of the CDR3: TGTGCCAGCAGCTTAGGGACAGGGGGCGAAGAGACCCAGTACTTC. This encodes CASSLGTGGEETQYF.

The CDR3 sequence is CASRVASASGELFF. As DNA, the CDR3 is TGTGCCAGCAGGGTGGCTAGCGCCTCCGGGGAGCTGTTTTTT. This sequence joins TRBV5-4 and TRBJ2-2; a possible D gene is TRBD2 (6 bases). The CDR3 runs to 14 residues. The germline V and J ends were trimmed by 5 bases and 6 bases, with 14 bases remaining between them. Germline lookup yields CDR1 SGHNT and CDR2 YYREEE (reference sequence).

To note about this clone: The sample has other DNA sequences that encode this CDR3 too. This chain uses TRBV18 with TRBJ1-1, with D unresolved. V gave up 3 bases and J gave up 6 bases, with 8 bases separating them. The CDR3 extends over 12 amino acids. Germline CDR1 KGHSH, CDR2 LQKENI. CDR3 sequence (DNA): TGTGCCAGCTCACCCACGAGGGCTGAAGCTTTCTTT. This codes for CASSPTRAEAFF.

J is TRBJ2-1 and V is TRBV7-3; no clear D. The CDR3 covers 13 residues. V shed 1 base and J shed 5 bases, with 6 bases lying between them. The V gene's germline CDR1 is SGHTA and CDR2 FQGTGA. The CDR3 spells CASSLSYNNEQFF. Written as DNA, the CDR3 is TGTGCCAGCAGCTTAAGTTATAACAATGAGCAGTTCTTC.

V usage is TRBV18 and J usage is TRBJ2-3; 11 nucleotides line up with TRBD1. Per the germline V gene, CDR1 is KGHSH and CDR2 is LQKENI. The CDR3 spans 20 residues. Losses at the gene ends were 6 bases for V and 0 bases for J; bases not matched to a gene: 17. For the CDR3, the DNA is TGTGCCAGCTCCCTTACTTCCGGGACAGGGGGAAGAATAAGCACAGATACGCAGTATTTT. This gives the protein CASSLTSGTGGRISTDTQYF.

This clone is classed as medium-sized. The chain links TRBV19 to TRBJ2-7; 9 bases map to TRBD1. V was pared by 1 base and J by 6 bases, with 10 bases of the junction left unmatched. Germline values: CDR1 LNHDA, CDR2 SQIVND (reference sequence). This CDR3 is built from 16 residues. The chain's CDR3 is CASSIGGGTGSFEQYF. CDR3 in DNA: TGTGCCAGTAGTATAGGAGGCGGGACAGGGTCATTCGAGCAGTACTTC. The full variable domain, rest sourced from reference TRBV19 and TRBJ2-7, is DGGITQSPKYLFRKEGQNVTLSCEQNLNHDAMYWYRQDPGQGLRLIYYSQIVNDFQKGDIAEGYSVSREKKESFPLTVTSAQKNPTAFYLCASSIGGGTGSFEQYFGPGTRLTVT.

This sequence joins TRBV4-3 and TRBJ1-4, with 8 positions matching TRBD1. The V gene's germline CDR1 is LGHNA and CDR2 YSLEER. J gave up 5 bases and V 3 bases, and 11 bases lay outside the gene matches. This CDR3 is 17 amino acids long. CDR3 coding DNA: TGCGCCAGCAGCCAGGGTCTTGAGGACAGGGTCAATGAAAAACTGTTTTTT. Encoded protein: CASSQGLEDRVNEKLFF.

The CDR3 is CASSLSQLAGGGDTQYF. The CDR3, as DNA: TGTGCCAGCAGCTTATCCCAACTAGCGGGAGGAGGTGATACGCAGTATTTT. The chain joins TRBV7-2 to TRBJ2-3; 12 positions match TRBD2. Germline V gene lookup returns CDR1 SGHTA and CDR2 FQGNSA. The CDR3 length is 17 residues. J gave up 6 bases and V 2 bases, and 9 bases lay outside the gene matches.

This chain joins TRBV10-1 and TRBJ2-7, with 8 bases identical to TRBD2. There are 12 residues in the CDR3. V was pared by 8 bases and J by 0 bases, with 0 bases of the junction left unmatched. Germline V gene sequence: CDR1 WNHNN, CDR2 SYGVQD (reference sequence). The DNA for the CDR3 is TGCGCCAGCGGGACTAGCTCCTACGAGCAGTACTTC. Amino acids: CASGTSSYEQYF.